The text below deals with one TCR beta chain. This clone was seen at least ten times. The antigen this receptor binds is unknown. For sequencing, equivalent amounts of genomic DNA were input from CVID and control samples. For every sample, a 60 bp segment covering the rearranged TCRbeta CDR3 region was amplified and then sequenced. The immunoSEQ assay, a bias-corrected multiplex PCR combined with high-throughput sequencing, was used for TCRbeta amplification. The authors' pipeline ran thus. Each unique nucleotide sequence was treated as a clone and annotated with V, D and J genes, copy number and frequency. Sequences were labeled productive if in frame, and non-productive if out of frame or containing stop codons. As previously described, Shannon's entropy was used to calculate clonality. The predicted amino acid sequences of productive clones were used to derive mean CDR3 Kyte-Doolittle hydropathy. Scaled V gene usage was hierarchically clustered using Manhattan distance and complete linkage with the R hclust function. Sharing of clones by CDR3 amino acid sequence was evaluated by resampling 12 repertoires per group over 100 rounds. The repertoires were searched for about 70 published EBV-specific TCRbeta sequences and roughly 250 published CMV-specific TCRbeta sequences. A couple of CVID samples yielding fewer than 10,000 sequences were excluded from analysis, leaving over 35 CVID repertoires. TCRdb limited this immuneACCESS table to in-frame rearrangements with V and J called. A share of clones is missing; checked studies link under half to unresolved V genes, and the rest is unexplained. That table supplies the V and J calls and clone size; D and trimming were determined from the DNA. The table records around 55,000 clones for this sample, and not one of them appears only once. The leading ten clones occupy 0.83% of the sample.

The data belong to a study of T cell clonality in common variable immunodeficiency (dated by TCRdb to the mid-2010s). Broader findings and caveats from the paper: CVID TCRbeta sequences reportedly showed fewer deletions and N-nucleotide insertions and lacked highly modified clones with 13 or more V deletions. Healthy controls shared more TCRbeta clones with each other than CVID subjects shared among themselves (p < 0.0001). The authors noted that sequencing repertoires of T cell subpopulations would be needed to clarify what caused the increased clonality in CVID. Despite equal DNA input, controls averaged roughly 89,000 unique sequences per sample versus around 30,000 in CVID samples. Differences among patients in the CVID cohort limited the correlations between repertoire features and clinical complications. Compared with healthy controls, CVID subjects showed increased TCRbeta clonality (t-test p = 0.018), a feature most characteristic of about a third of subjects.

Both CVID patients and healthy controls were predominantly of Caucasian heritage. Heparinized peripheral whole blood samples of about 5 to 9 ml were obtained from each donor. TCRbeta CDR3 repertoires were sequenced from genomic DNA of adults with common variable immune deficiency (CVID) and healthy adult controls. The control group was made up of about 22 healthy adult volunteers (approximately 10 male and 12 female) whose ages ranged from roughly 23 to 66 years, with a mean age of 34. To isolate peripheral blood mononuclear cells, diluted blood was subjected to density centrifugation over Hypaque 1077 or Ficoll-Paque. Genomic DNA was obtained from unsorted mononuclear cells using either Qiagen column purification or a centrifugation-based method. The sequenced sample was peripheral blood mononuclear cells. The origin of this receptor is a person between 18 and 69 years old in good health.

The part of the CDR3 DNA that was read is TGCGCCAGCAGCTTGGAACCGCTAGCGGGCGTCCAAGAGACC. Its amino acids are CASSLEPLAGVQET. Given in full, the CDR3 is CASSLEPLAGVQETQYF. The V and J genes are TRBV5-1 and TRBJ2-5; TRBD2 fits 8 bases in the junction. The CDR3 is cut off 3 residues early in the read; its end comes from the germline J gene. Measured from the cysteine to the phenylalanine, the CDR3 is 17 residues long. Of the CDR3's DNA, 42 bases were read; they are in frame from base 1. According to the germline V gene, CDR1 reads SGHRS and CDR2 reads YFSETQ. Ends trimmed: V by 0 bases, J by 1 base; bases unmatched to a gene: 8.